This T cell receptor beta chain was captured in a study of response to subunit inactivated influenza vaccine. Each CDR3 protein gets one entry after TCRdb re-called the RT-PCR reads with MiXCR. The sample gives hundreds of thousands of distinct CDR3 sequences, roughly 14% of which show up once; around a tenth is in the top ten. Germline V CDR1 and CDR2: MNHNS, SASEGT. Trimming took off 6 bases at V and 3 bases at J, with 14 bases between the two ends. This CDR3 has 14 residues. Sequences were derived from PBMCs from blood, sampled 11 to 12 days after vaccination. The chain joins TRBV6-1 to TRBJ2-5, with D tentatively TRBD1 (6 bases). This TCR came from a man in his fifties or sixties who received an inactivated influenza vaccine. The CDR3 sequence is CASSLPGGKETQYF. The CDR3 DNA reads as TGTGCCAGCAGCCTCCCTGGGGGCAAAGAGACCCAGTACTTC.